A selection of T cell receptor beta chains follows, all from one sample in a study of T cell changes during pregnancy in multiple sclerosis. Using immunoSEQ multiplex PCR, the repertoire was profiled, and TCRdb retains in-frame clones only, with some absent. The repertoire holds about 110,000 clones, with approximately 90% as singletons. The specimen was peripheral blood, collected after pregnancy. These receptors all stem from a female donor with multiple sclerosis, enrolled in a pregnancy study. Both conserved end residues are part of each CDR3. A D gene is named only where the DNA matches it firmly. Where a row states a size, it is once, few, many or the class of an expanded clone; other rows omit it.

V	J	D	size	CDR3	DNA
TRBV4-1	TRBJ1-1	-	-	CASSQEAGAVSEAFF	TGCGCCAGCAGCCAAGAAGCGGGTGCGGTGTCTGAAGCTTTCTTT
TRBV27	TRBJ1-1	-	-	CASRGPERTEAFF	TGTGCCAGCAGGGGGCCCGAACGGACTGAAGCTTTCTTT
TRBV11-3	TRBJ1-1	-	-	CASNTPNEAFF	TGTGCCAGCAACACCCCGAACGAAGCTTTCTTT
TRBV5-1	TRBJ2-7	-	once	CASSLLADYEQYF	TGCGCCAGCAGCTTGTTGGCAGATTACGAGCAGTACTTC
TRBV9	TRBJ2-6	-	-	CASSVPISPGRDSSGANVLTF	TGTGCCAGCAGCGTCCCAATCAGTCCCGGACGGGACTCCTCTGGGGCCAACGTCCTGACTTTC
TRBV6-6	TRBJ2-5	-	once	CASTLTPLDAETQYF	TGTGCCAGCACTCTAACCCCACTAGACGCAGAGACCCAGTACTTC
TRBV5-1	TRBJ1-6	TRBD1	once	CASSFTGGVVNSPLHF	TGCGCCAGCAGCTTCACAGGGGGTGTCGTTAATTCACCCCTCCACTTT
TRBV18	TRBJ2-1	TRBD1	few	CASSPPGQGSYNEQFF	TGTGCCAGCTCACCACCCGGACAGGGCTCCTACAATGAGCAGTTCTTC
TRBV10-3	TRBJ2-7	TRBD2	-	CATRAGTSPHEQYF	TGTGCCACCCGCGCGGGGACTAGCCCCCACGAGCAGTACTTC
TRBV5-1	TRBJ1-5	-	-	CASSLAVPGGDQPQHF	TGCGCCAGCAGCTTGGCTGTCCCAGGAGGAGATCAGCCCCAGCATTTT
TRBV6-5	TRBJ1-1	-	-	CASSYPSGGDTEAFF	TGTGCCAGCAGTTACCCCAGCGGGGGGGACACTGAAGCTTTCTTT
TRBV30	TRBJ1-6	-	-	CAWSPGTGGSPLHF	TGTGCCTGGAGTCCCGGGACGGGAGGGTCACCCCTCCACTTT
TRBV11-2	TRBJ1-1	-	-	CASLRGGGDTEAFF	TGTGCCAGCTTGCGGGGGGGAGGGGACACTGAAGCTTTCTTT
TRBV9	TRBJ2-7	-	-	CASSVAGGDKYEQYF	TGTGCCAGCAGCGTAGCTGGCGGAGATAAGTACGAGCAGTACTTC
TRBV16	TRBJ2-7	-	-	CASGGGQSSYEQYF	TGTGCCAGCGGTGGAGGACAGAGCTCCTACGAGCAGTACTTC
TRBV28	TRBJ1-5	TRBD1	-	CASSSIKGGRGFSQPQHF	TGTGCCAGCAGTTCAATCAAGGGTGGCAGGGGGTTTAGCCAGCCCCAGCATTTT
TRBV18	TRBJ2-7	TRBD2	-	CASSRLAGTLNYEQYF	TGTGCCAGCTCGCGACTAGCGGGGACTTTGAACTACGAGCAGTACTTC
TRBV5-5	TRBJ2-7	-	-	CASSLSGEEQYF	TGTGCCAGCAGCTTGTCAGGGGAGGAGCAGTACTTC
TRBV9	TRBJ2-5	-	-	CASSVVSGETQYF	TGTGCCAGCAGCGTAGTATCCGGGGAGACCCAGTACTTC
TRBV2	TRBJ2-3	TRBD2	-	CASQGGLAGADTQYF	TGTGCCAGCCAGGGGGGCTTAGCGGGGGCGGATACGCAGTATTTT
TRBV19	TRBJ2-3	-	once	CASSRDGSDTQYF	TGTGCCAGTAGTAGAGACGGGTCAGATACGCAGTATTTT
TRBV7-2	TRBJ1-4	-	-	CASSLALGGTNEKLFF	TGTGCCAGCAGCTTAGCCCTTGGAGGAACTAATGAAAAACTGTTTTTT
TRBV7-3	TRBJ2-3	TRBD2	-	CASSSQGQRGTTDTQYF	TGTGCCAGCAGCTCCCAGGGGCAGCGGGGGACGACAGATACGCAGTATTTT
TRBV18	TRBJ2-7	TRBD1	-	CASSSGTGTGTYEQYF	TGTGCCAGCTCATCAGGAACCGGGACAGGGACTTACGAGCAGTACTTC
TRBV9	TRBJ1-1	-	-	CASSEGVNTEAFF	TGTGCCAGCAGCGAGGGAGTCAACACTGAAGCTTTCTTT
TRBV19	TRBJ2-1	TRBD2	-	CASSMASGGSYNEQFF	TGTGCCAGTAGTATGGCTAGCGGGGGGTCCTACAATGAGCAGTTCTTC
TRBV19	TRBJ1-5	-	-	CASSRKGGSNQPQHF	TGTGCCAGTAGCAGAAAAGGCGGGAGCAATCAGCCCCAGCATTTT
TRBV2	TRBJ2-7	TRBD1	-	CASSEDPEGTDSYEQYF	TGTGCCAGCAGTGAAGACCCTGAGGGGACAGATTCCTACGAGCAGTACTTC
TRBV27	TRBJ2-5	TRBD1	-	CASSFLGQAAQETQYF	TGTGCCAGCAGTTTCTTAGGACAGGCGGCCCAAGAGACCCAGTACTTC
TRBV7-2	TRBJ2-3	TRBD2	-	CASLPGLAGGRADTQYF	TGTGCCAGCCTCCCGGGGCTAGCGGGGGGGAGGGCAGATACGCAGTATTTT
TRBV7-9	TRBJ1-5	-	-	CASSLEERGQPQHF	TGTGCCAGCAGCTTAGAAGAACGGGGGCAGCCCCAGCATTTT
TRBV27	TRBJ2-7	-	-	CASSLVGFSYEQYF	TGTGCCAGCAGTTTAGTCGGGTTCTCCTACGAGCAGTACTTC
TRBV27	TRBJ2-7	-	-	CASSIGSYYEQYF	TGTGCCAGCAGCATCGGGTCTTACTACGAGCAGTACTTC
TRBV6-5	TRBJ1-1	-	few	CASSRDVHREAFF	TGTGCCAGCAGCCGGGACGTACACCGGGAGGCTTTCTTT
TRBV7-9	TRBJ1-1	-	-	CASTNRAEAFF	TGTGCCAGCACCAACAGAGCTGAAGCTTTCTTT
TRBV27	TRBJ2-7	TRBD1	-	CASSTGTGGTHEQYF	TGTGCCAGCAGTACCGGGACAGGGGGCACCCACGAGCAGTACTTC
TRBV7-8	TRBJ2-1	TRBD2	-	CASSPRLAGEAEQFF	TGTGCCAGCAGCCCCCGACTAGCGGGTGAAGCTGAGCAGTTCTTC
TRBV7-6	TRBJ2-1	TRBD2	-	CASSFSGGSTDEQFF	TGTGCCAGCAGCTTTAGCGGGGGCTCGACCGATGAGCAGTTCTTC
TRBV4-1	TRBJ1-1	-	-	CASSQEGRGNTEAFF	TGCGCCAGCAGCCAAGAGGGCAGGGGGAACACTGAAGCTTTCTTT
TRBV30	TRBJ1-6	-	-	CAWSTGSGSPLHF	TGTGCCTGGAGTACAGGGTCAGGTTCACCCCTCCACTTT